Below are 16 T cell receptor beta chains sequenced from a single sample in a study of somatic mutations in cytotoxic T cells in rheumatoid arthritis. The repertoire was sequenced with immunoSEQ multiplex PCR; TCRdb's copy has only in-frame clones and lacks some. The repertoire holds about 18,000 clones, with less than 75% as singletons. Sequences were obtained from CD8+ T cells sorted from blood. The receptor source for this set is a woman aged 60 to 75 in good health.

The gene calls are TRBV13 and TRBJ1-1; maybe TRBD1 (5 bases). Looked up from germline, CDR1 is PRHDT and CDR2 is FYEKMQ (reference sequence). The CDR3 totals 16 residues. V gave up 4 bases and J gave up 5 bases, with 20 bases separating them. The CDR3 coding sequence is TGTGCCAGCAGCTCCCGGGAGGAAGGTGGGGGAACTGAAGCTTTCTTT. As protein: CASSSREEGGGTEAFF.

The chain uses TRBV6-5 and TRBJ1-2; D ambiguous. Trimming removed 0 bases from V and 4 bases from J, with 9 bases in between. The CDR3 is 14 residues long. The germline gives CDR1 MNHEY, CDR2 SVGAGI. The CDR3 DNA sequence: TGTGCCAGCAGTTACTCGGTCAACATCTATGGCTACACCTTC. This gives the protein CASSYSVNIYGYTF.

This clone was picked up a small number of times. For the CDR3, the DNA is TGTGCCAGCAGCAAAGGAGACAGCCAACCTAAGTACTTC. Translated: CASSKGDSQPKYF. The genes are TRBV21-1 and TRBJ2-4; the table calls TRBD1, which could not be checked here. TRBV21-1 is a documented pseudogene. The CDR3 extends over 13 amino acids.

Here the CDR3 reads CASSETGGGNTIYF. CDR3 in DNA: TGTGCCAGCAGCGAAACCGGGGGAGGAAACACCATATATTTT. The rearrangement links TRBV7-8 to TRBJ1-3, with D perhaps TRBD1 (5 bases). V gave up 5 bases and J gave up 4 bases, with 12 bases separating them. The length of the CDR3 is 14 residues. Germline loops: CDR1 SGHVS, CDR2 FQNEAQ.

This sequence joins TRBV27 and TRBJ1-2, with a tentative D call TRBD1 (5 bases). The V end lost 5 bases, the J end lost 6 bases, and 16 bases lay between the germline ends. The CDR3 is 14 residues long. The V gene's germline CDR1 is MNHEY and CDR2 SMNVEV (reference sequence). In DNA, the CDR3 is TGTGCCAGCAGTGGGGGTATGGGCCGCGATGGCTACACCTTC. This codes for CASSGGMGRDGYTF.

In its sample, this clone was seen once. The rearrangement uses TRBV19 and TRBJ1-2, with TRBD1 matching 9 bases. This CDR3 has 18 amino acids. Trimming removed 3 bases from V and 2 bases from J; junction bases left unmatched: 13. Looked up from germline, CDR1 is LNHDA and CDR2 is SQIVND (reference sequence). The CDR3 nucleotides are TGTGCCAGTAGTATTCTCGACGCCAGGGACAGGGCGAACTATGGCTACACCTTC. Translated, it gives CASSILDARDRANYGYTF. Using reference TRBV19 and TRBJ1-2 for the parts outside the CDR3, the full variable domain is DGGITQSPKYLFRKEGQNVTLSCEQNLNHDAMYWYRQDPGQGLRLIYYSQIVNDFQKGDIAEGYSVSREKKESFPLTVTSAQKNPTAFYLCASSILDARDRANYGYTFGSGTRLTVV.

The V gene is TRBV7-6, the J gene TRBJ2-7; D is ambiguous. Trimming took 2 bases from V and 5 from J, leaving 16 bases between them. The CDR3 totals 15 residues. Germline lookup yields CDR1 SGHVS and CDR2 FNYEAQ. CDR3 residues: CASSLNFLSSDEQYF. In DNA, the CDR3 is TGTGCCAGCAGCTTAAACTTTCTATCCAGTGACGAGCAGTACTTC.

The rearrangement links TRBV6-6 to TRBJ1-1, with a possible D match to TRBD1 (5 bases). CDR3 length: 15 residues. Trimming removed 5 bases at V and 4 bases at J, with 17 bases between. CDR1 and CDR2 from the germline V gene are MNHNY and SVGAGI (reference sequence). The CDR3: CASSPYGGSGTEAFF. CDR3 DNA: TGTGCCAGCAGTCCCTACGGGGGGAGCGGCACTGAAGCTTTCTTT.

The CDR3 DNA reads TGTGCCAGCAGCTTAGTGGCGGGGGCTGGAAACACCATATATTTT. Encoded protein: CASSLVAGAGNTIYF. This chain links TRBV7-9 with TRBJ1-3, with a tentative D call TRBD1 (5 bases). The germline V gene encodes CDR1 SEHNR and CDR2 FQNEAQ (reference sequence). The CDR3 extends over 15 amino acids. Trimming left V 1 base short and J 2 bases short, with 9 bases between.

The V gene is TRBV7-9, the J gene TRBJ1-1; 10 bases align to TRBD1. V shed 3 bases, J shed 1 base, and the junction held 8 bases outside the gene matches. This CDR3 spans 17 amino acids. CDR1 and CDR2 from the germline V gene are SEHNR and FQNEAQ (reference sequence). CDR3 sequence: CASSFAGTGAQNTEAFF. The CDR3 nucleotides are TGTGCCAGCAGCTTCGCCGGGACAGGGGCTCAGAACACTGAAGCTTTCTTT.

This chain links TRBV5-1 with TRBJ1-2, with D unresolved. Germline V gene sequence: CDR1 SGHRS, CDR2 YFSETQ. Between the trimmed V and J ends, which lost 2 bases and 6 bases, there was a span of 8 bases. The CDR3 loop spans 12 amino acids. CDR3 DNA sequence: TGCGCCAGCAGCTTTGGTCGAGATGGCTACACCTTC. It encodes CASSFGRDGYTF.

The rearrangement uses TRBV15 and TRBJ1-4, with D possibly matching TRBD1 (6 bases). The V and J ends lost 0 bases and 8 bases respectively, with 16 bases between them. This CDR3 contains 16 residues. Germline V CDR1 and CDR2: LNHNV, YYDKDF (reference sequence). CDR3 residues: CATSRDRGQGGEKLFF. The DNA of the CDR3 is TGTGCCACCAGCAGAGATAGGGGACAAGGCGGGGAAAAACTGTTTTTT.

The J gene is TRBJ2-1, the V gene TRBV10-2; 7 nucleotides line up with TRBD2. Germline CDR1 WSHSY, CDR2 SAAADI. The length of the CDR3 is 13 residues. After removal of 5 bases from V and 4 bases from J, the junction contained 2 bases not matched to a gene. CDR3 DNA sequence: TGCGCCAGCAGTACGGGAGGTTACAATGAGCAGTTCTTC. It translates to CASSTGGYNEQFF.

The chain uses TRBV9 and TRBJ2-7, with TRBD2 identical over 13 bases. Germline CDR1 reads SGDLS; CDR2 reads YYNGEE. After removal of 2 bases from V and 5 bases from J, the junction contained 4 bases not matched to a gene. The CDR3 extends over 15 amino acids. The CDR3 is CASSVGTSGTHEQYF. The CDR3 DNA reads TGTGCCAGCAGCGTCGGGACTAGCGGGACCCACGAGCAGTACTTC.

This clone was found once. The gene calls are TRBV2 and TRBJ2-3, with a weak D call TRBD2 (6 bases). Trimming took 7 bases from V and 5 from J, leaving 16 bases between them. Per germline, CDR1 SNHLY and CDR2 FYNNEI. This CDR3 is 14 amino acids long. Here the CDR3 DNA reads TGTGCCAGCACCCACGAGGGAGGAGGAGATACGCAGTATTTT. Protein: CASTHEGGGDTQYF.

V and J are TRBV10-3 and TRBJ2-1, with 8 bases aligning to TRBD2. The length of the CDR3 is 16 residues. Germline V gene lookup returns CDR1 ENHRY and CDR2 SYGVKD. The V and J ends lost 0 bases and 3 bases, in that order; junction bases with no gene match: 4. CDR3 sequence: CAISESTAGDYNEQFF. CDR3 bases: TGTGCCATCAGTGAGTCAACAGCGGGGGACTACAATGAGCAGTTCTTC.